What follows describes a single T cell receptor (beta chain). These data belong to a study of blood T cells in healthy people across ages. Background on the study: The template switching approach captured approximately one barcoded beta molecule for every two T cells.

Germline V gene sequence: CDR1 SGHTA, CDR2 FQGNSA. Trimming pared 1 base from V and 6 bases from J, leaving 9 bases between. The CDR3 is 13 amino acids. Alongside a J-beta primer mix, a sample-barcoded 5' primer served in a second PCR lasting roughly 6 to 12 cycles. TCRdb itself ran the 5' RACE reads through MiXCR, one entry per CDR3 protein. Of over 950,000 distinct CDR3 sequences in the sample, around 54% were seen once. Input material: blood. This receptor was taken from an older woman in good health. This rearrangement joins TRBV7-2 to TRBJ1-2; D call uncertain. CDR3 in amino acids: CASSLVGYDGYTF. CDR3 nucleotide sequence: TGTGCCAGCAGCTTAGTTGGGTACGATGGCTACACCTTC.